The clone carrying this T cell receptor delta chain was seen a single time. TCRdb reanalysed the RT-PCR reads with CATT. The sample holds several thousand delta-chain clones; approximately 17% are singletons and the top ten take 4.8%. The data originate from a study of gamma-delta T cells after stem cell transplantation. The germline V gene encodes CDR1 TSWWSYY and CDR2 QGS. This CDR3 comprises 19 residues. The origin of this receptor is a human donor. It is not recorded whose cells these are; they may come from a transplant donor. The sequenced sample was gamma-delta T cells. The J gene went uncalled, whereas the V gene is TRDV1; the table calls TRDD3, which could not be checked here. The CDR3 nucleotides read TGTGCTATTGGGGAACTGACCCCGGGTCCTACCGAGTACACCGATAAGCTCATCTTT. Its protein product is CAIGELTPGPTEYTDKLIF.